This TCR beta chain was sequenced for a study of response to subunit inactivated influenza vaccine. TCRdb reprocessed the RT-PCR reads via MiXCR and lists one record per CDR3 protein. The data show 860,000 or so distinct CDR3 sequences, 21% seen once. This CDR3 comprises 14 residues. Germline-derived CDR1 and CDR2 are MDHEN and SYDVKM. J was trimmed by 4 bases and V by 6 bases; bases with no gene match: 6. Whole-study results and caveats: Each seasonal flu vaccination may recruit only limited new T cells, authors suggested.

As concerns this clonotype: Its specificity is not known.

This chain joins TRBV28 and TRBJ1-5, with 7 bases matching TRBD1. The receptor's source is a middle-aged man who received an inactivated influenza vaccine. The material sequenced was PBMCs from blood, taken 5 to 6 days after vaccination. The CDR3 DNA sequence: TGTGCCAGCAGGTCGGGACAGCCTAATCAGCCCCAGCATTTT. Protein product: CASRSGQPNQPQHF.